This T cell receptor (beta chain) is drawn from a study of shared clonotypes between healthy human individuals. Notes on this clone: Its antigen is still unknown.

Libraries were prepared by immunoSEQ multiplex PCR; TCRdb keeps only in-frame clonotypes and omits some of them. The sample contains approximately 940,000 clones, 60% to 85% of which appear only once. The study's findings and limits: Genetic and exposure-history diversity was limited by the small donor number.

The CDR3 has 16 residues. The specimen was memory CD4+ T cells sorted from blood. Subset of the sample: CD45RA-negative fraction. This receptor was taken from a man aged 18 to 29 in good health. This sequence joins TRBV21-1 and TRBJ1-5; no DNA check was done on the table's D call, TRBD1. TRBV21-1 is a pseudogene segment. The CDR3 bases are TGTGCCAGCAGCGGATTACAGGGGAACGGCAATCAGCCCCAGCATTTT. It yields the protein CASSGLQGNGNQPQHF.